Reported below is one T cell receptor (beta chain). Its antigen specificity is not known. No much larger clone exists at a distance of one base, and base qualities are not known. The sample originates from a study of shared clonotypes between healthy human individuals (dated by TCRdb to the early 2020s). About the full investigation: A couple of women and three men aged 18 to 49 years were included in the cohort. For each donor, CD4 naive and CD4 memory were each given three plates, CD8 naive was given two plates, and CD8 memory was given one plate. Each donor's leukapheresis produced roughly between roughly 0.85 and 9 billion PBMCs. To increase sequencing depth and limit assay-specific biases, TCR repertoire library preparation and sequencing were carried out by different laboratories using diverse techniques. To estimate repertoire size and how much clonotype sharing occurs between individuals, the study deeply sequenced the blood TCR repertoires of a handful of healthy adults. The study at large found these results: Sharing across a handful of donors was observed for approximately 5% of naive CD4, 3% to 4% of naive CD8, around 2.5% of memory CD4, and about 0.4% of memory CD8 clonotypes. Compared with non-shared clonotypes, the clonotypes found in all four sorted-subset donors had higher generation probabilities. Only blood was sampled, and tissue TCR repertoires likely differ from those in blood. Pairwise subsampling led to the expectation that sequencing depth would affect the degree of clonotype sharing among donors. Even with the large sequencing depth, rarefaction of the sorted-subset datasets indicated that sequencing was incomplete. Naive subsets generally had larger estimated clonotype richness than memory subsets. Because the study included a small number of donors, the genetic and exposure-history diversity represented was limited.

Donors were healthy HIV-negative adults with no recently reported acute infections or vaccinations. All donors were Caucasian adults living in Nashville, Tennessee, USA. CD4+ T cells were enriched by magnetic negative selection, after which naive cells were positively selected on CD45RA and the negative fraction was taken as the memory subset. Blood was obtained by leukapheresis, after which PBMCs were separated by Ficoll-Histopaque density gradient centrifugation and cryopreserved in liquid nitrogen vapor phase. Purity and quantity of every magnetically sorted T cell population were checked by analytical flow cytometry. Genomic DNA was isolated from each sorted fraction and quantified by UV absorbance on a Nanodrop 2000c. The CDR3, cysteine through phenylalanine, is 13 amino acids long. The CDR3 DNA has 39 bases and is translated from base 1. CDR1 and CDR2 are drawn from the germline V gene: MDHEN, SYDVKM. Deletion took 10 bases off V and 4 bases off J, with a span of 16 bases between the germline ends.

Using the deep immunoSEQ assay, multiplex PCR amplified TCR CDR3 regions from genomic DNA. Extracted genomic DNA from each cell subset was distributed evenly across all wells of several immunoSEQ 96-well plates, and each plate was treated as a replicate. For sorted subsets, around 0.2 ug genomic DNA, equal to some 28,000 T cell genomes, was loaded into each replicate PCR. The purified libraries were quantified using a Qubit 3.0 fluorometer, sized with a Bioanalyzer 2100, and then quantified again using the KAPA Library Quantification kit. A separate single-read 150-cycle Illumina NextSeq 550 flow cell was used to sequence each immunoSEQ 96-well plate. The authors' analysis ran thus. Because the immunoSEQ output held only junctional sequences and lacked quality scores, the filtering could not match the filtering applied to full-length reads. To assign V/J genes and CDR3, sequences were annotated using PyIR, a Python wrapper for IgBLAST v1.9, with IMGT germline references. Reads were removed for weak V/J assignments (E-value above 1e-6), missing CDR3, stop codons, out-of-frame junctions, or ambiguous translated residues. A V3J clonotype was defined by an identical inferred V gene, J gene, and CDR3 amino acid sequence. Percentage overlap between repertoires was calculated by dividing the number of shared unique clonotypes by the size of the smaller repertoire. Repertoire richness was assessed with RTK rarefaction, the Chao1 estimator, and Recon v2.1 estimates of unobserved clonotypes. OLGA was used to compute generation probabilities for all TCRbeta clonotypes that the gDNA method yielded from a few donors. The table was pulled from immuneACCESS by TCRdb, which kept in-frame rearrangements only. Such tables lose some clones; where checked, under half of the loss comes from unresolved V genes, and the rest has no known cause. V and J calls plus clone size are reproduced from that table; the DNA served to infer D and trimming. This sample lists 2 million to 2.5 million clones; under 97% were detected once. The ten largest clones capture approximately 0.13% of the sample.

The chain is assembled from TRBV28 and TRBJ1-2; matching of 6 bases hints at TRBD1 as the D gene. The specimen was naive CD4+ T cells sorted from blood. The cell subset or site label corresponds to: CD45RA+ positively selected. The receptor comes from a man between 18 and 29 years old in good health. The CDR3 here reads CAIGSTGPYGYTF. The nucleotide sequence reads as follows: TGTGCCATCGGCTCGACAGGCCCCTATGGCTACACCTTC.